This T cell receptor (beta chain) was obtained from a study of OX40 agonist ivuxolimab in advanced cancers. About the research overall: Patients got intravenous ivuxolimab at 0.01 to 10 mg/kg every 2 weeks. Dose-escalation patients had hepatocellular carcinoma, melanoma, renal cell or head and neck cancer. Study observations and caveats: CD8+ T cells averaged more expanded clones than CD4+. Some patients who did not respond also had low normalized T-cell clonal expansion.

Clones were sequenced by immunoSEQ multiplex PCR, and TCRdb holds only the in-frame ones, with some missing. The data contain approximately 92,000 clones, about 84% of them singletons. Comment on this clone: Its matching antigen is unknown.

The CDR3 extends over 11 amino acids. Germline values: CDR1 DFQATT, CDR2 SNEGSKA (reference sequence). V shed 4 bases, J shed 9 bases, and the junction held 4 bases outside the gene matches. The TCR originated in an adult with an advanced solid tumor such as melanoma, head and neck, liver or kidney cancer. The chain employs TRBV20-1 and TRBJ1-1, with 8 bases matching TRBD1. The sample consisted of CD4+ or CD8+ T cells sorted from blood, taken in a trial of the OX40 agonist ivuxolimab. CDR3: CSAMGQAQAFF. CDR3 bases: TGCAGTGCTATGGGACAGGCCCAAGCTTTCTTT.